This is a list of T cell receptor beta chains from one sample in a study of T cells in Graves' hyperthyroidism and ophthalmopathy. TCRdb fed the multiplex PCR reads into MiXCR, producing one record per CDR3 protein. The table has roughly 640,000 distinct CDR3 sequences, roughly 15% seen once. The material sequenced was blood. Receptors were obtained from a woman aged 40 to 50 with Graves' ophthalmopathy. The CDR3 runs from the conserved cysteine through the conserved F or W. D genes are given only for firm matches. The size field is filled for only some rows; it gives once, few, many or a size class.

d_call | cdr3_length | j_call | v_call | clone_size | cdr3_nt | cdr3_aa
TRBD1 | 16 | TRBJ1-4 | TRBV6-1 | few | TGTGCCAGCAAAAACAGGGGGGGACTGTCTAATGAAAAACTGTTTTTT | CASKNRGGLSNEKLFF
TRBD2 | 12 | TRBJ2-7 | TRBV12-3/TRBV12-4 | many | TGTGCCAGCAACGCGGGAGGGGACGAGCAGTACTTC | CASNAGGDEQYF
TRBD2 | 13 | TRBJ2-2 | TRBV11-2 | many | TGTGCCAGCAGCCCGGGGGGCACCGGGGAGCTGTTTTTT | CASSPGGTGELFF
- | 14 | TRBJ2-3 | TRBV18 | many | TGTGCCAGCTCACCACTCGGGGGCACAGATACGCAGTATTTT | CASSPLGGTDTQYF
TRBD2 | 14 | TRBJ2-7 | TRBV29-1 | many | TGCAGCGTGGAGGGACTAGCGGGAGTCTACGAGCAGTACTTC | CSVEGLAGVYEQYF
- | 11 | TRBJ1-4 | TRBV30 | many | TGTGCCGGGCGGGATCCGGAAAAACTGTTTTTT | CAGRDPEKLFF
- | 17 | TRBJ1-3 | TRBV28 | few | TGTGCCAGCAGTTCCCGGGGAGGGAAAGTCTCTGGAAACACCATATATTTT | CASSSRGGKVSGNTIYF
- | 14 | TRBJ1-2 | TRBV6-5 | many | TGTGCCAGCAGTTACTCAGGCCGGGACCATGGCTACACCTTC | CASSYSGRDHGYTF
- | 12 | TRBJ1-6 | TRBV20-1 | few | TGCAGTGCCCTACAGGGAAATTCACCCCTCCACTTT | CSALQGNSPLHF
TRBD1 | 13 | TRBJ1-1 | TRBV11-2 | many | TGTGCCAGCAGCCTCGACAGGGGGCGCGGAGCTTTCTTT | CASSLDRGRGAFF
- | 14 | TRBJ2-1 | TRBV7-9 | many | TGTGCCAGCAGTCAGGGCTCCTCATACAATGAGCAGTTCTTC | CASSQGSSYNEQFF
- | 14 | TRBJ2-4 | TRBV28 | - | TGTGCCAGCAGTGGACCCCTGGCCAAAAACATTCAGTACTTC | CASSGPLAKNIQYF
- | 13 | TRBJ1-1 | TRBV12-3/TRBV12-4 | - | TGTGCCAGCAGGGGCGCCGGGAACACTGAAGCTTTCTTT | CASRGAGNTEAFF
TRBD1 | 15 | TRBJ2-7 | TRBV11-2 | many | TGTGCCAGCAGCCTAGGGACAGGGTGGGGCTACGAGCAGTACTTC | CASSLGTGWGYEQYF
TRBD2 | 15 | TRBJ2-7 | TRBV11-3 | - | TGTGCCAGCAGCTTTACCGGGACTAGCTCCTACGAGCAGTACTTC | CASSFTGTSSYEQYF
TRBD1 | 15 | TRBJ2-1 | TRBV6-1 | few | TGTGCCAGCAGTTCGGACAGGGTCCCCTACAATGAGCAGTTCTTC | CASSSDRVPYNEQFF
- | 14 | TRBJ2-1 | TRBV7-3 | - | TGTGCCAGCAGCTCTACCACAGGGTACGGTGAGCAGTTCTTC | CASSSTTGYGEQFF
- | 15 | TRBJ2-7 | TRBV20-1 | many | TGCAGTGCTAGAGAGTTGGCGAAACCCAACTACGAGCAGTACTTC | CSARELAKPNYEQYF
- | 11 | TRBJ1-1 | TRBV20-1 | many | TGCAGGGCATCAGGGGATCCTGAAGCTTTCTTT | CRASGDPEAFF
- | 16 | TRBJ1-2 | TRBV29-1 | - | TGCAGCGTTGAAGATTCCCCCGGGGGGAGGGACTATGGCTACACCTTC | CSVEDSPGGRDYGYTF
TRBD1 | 15 | TRBJ1-2 | TRBV5-8 | few | TGTGCCAGCATCAAGGACCGGGACAGGGTTTATGGCTACACCTTC | CASIKDRDRVYGYTF
TRBD2 | 18 | TRBJ2-1 | TRBV5-1 | few | TGTGCCAGCAGCTTATTTGGTACTAGCGGGAGGGGGCACAATGAGCAGTTCTTC | CASSLFGTSGRGHNEQFF
- | 12 | TRBJ1-2 | TRBV30 | - | TGTGCCTGGGTTACACGCCCGGGTGGCTACACCTTC | CAWVTRPGGYTF
- | 15 | TRBJ2-5 | TRBV6-1 | few | TGTGCCAGCCTTGTCGGTGGTCGTGGGGTCGAGACCCAGTACTTC | CASLVGGRGVETQYF
TRBD2 | 15 | TRBJ2-1 | TRBV2 | many | TGTGCCAGCAGTGAAGAGGCTAGCGGGGTGAGTGAGCAGTTCTTC | CASSEEASGVSEQFF
TRBD2 | 14 | TRBJ2-1 | TRBV6-1 | - | TGTGCCAGCAGTGTAGGACTAGCGGGACGAGAGCAGTTCTTC | CASSVGLAGREQFF
- | 14 | TRBJ1-1 | TRBV7-8 | many | TGTGCCAGCAGCTTATGGACAGAAAACACTGAAGCTTTCTTT | CASSLWTENTEAFF
- | 17 | TRBJ2-1 | TRBV3-1 | few | TGTGCCAGCAGCCAAGAGTGGTCACGCAACACCTACAATGAGCAGTTCTTC | CASSQEWSRNTYNEQFF
- | 15 | TRBJ2-1 | TRBV19 | - | TGTGCCAGTAGTATAGCCACTGTCTCCTACAATGAGCAGTTCTTC | CASSIATVSYNEQFF
- | 14 | TRBJ1-6 | TRBV12-3/TRBV12-4 | many | TGTGCCAGCAGTTTACAGGAACAGGGAGCGCCCCTCCACTTT | CASSLQEQGAPLHF
TRBD2 | 13 | TRBJ2-2 | TRBV3-1 | many | TGTGCCAGCAGCCAACAGGGAGGGGGGGAGCTGTTTTTT | CASSQQGGGELFF
TRBD1 | 12 | TRBJ1-5 | TRBV10-3 | many | TGTGCCATCAGTGAGCAGGGGGCGGCCCAGCATTTT | CAISEQGAAQHF
TRBD1 | 14 | TRBJ2-2 | TRBV6-4 | few | TGTGCCAGCAGTGAGGGACAGGACACCGGGGAGCTGTTTTTT | CASSEGQDTGELFF
- | 15 | TRBJ2-7 | TRBV4-2 | - | TGTGCCAGCAGCCAAGACATACTAACTAGCTACGGGCAGTACTTC | CASSQDILTSYGQYF
TRBD1 | 15 | TRBJ1-6 | TRBV20-1 | many | TGCAGTGCTAAGCGGGACAGGGCAGGCAATTCACCCCTCCACTTT | CSAKRDRAGNSPLHF
TRBD1 | 13 | TRBJ2-1 | TRBV20-1 | few | TGCAGTGCTACAGGGGGCTCCTACAATGAGCAGTTCTTC | CSATGGSYNEQFF
TRBD1 | 15 | TRBJ2-1 | TRBV20-1 | many | TGCAGTGCTAGAGATCGGCAGGGGGCGCCCAATGAGCAGTTCTTC | CSARDRQGAPNEQFF
TRBD1 | 14 | TRBJ2-3 | TRBV2 | many | TGTGCCAGCAGCCCGGACAGGGGCACAGATACGCAGTATTTT | CASSPDRGTDTQYF
- | 12 | TRBJ2-5 | TRBV12-3/TRBV12-4 | once | TGTGCCAGCAGTTTTCTGTGGGAGACCCAGTACTTC | CASSFLWETQYF
- | 16 | TRBJ2-1 | TRBV11-1 | many | TGTGCCAGCAGCTTAGTGGGGAGCAGGTCCTACAATGAGCAGTTCTTC | CASSLVGSRSYNEQFF
TRBD2 | 15 | TRBJ2-1 | TRBV2 | few | TGTGCCAGCAGTGAATCGACTAGCGGGGGCGCTGAGCAGTTCTTC | CASSESTSGGAEQFF
- | 14 | TRBJ2-5 | TRBV7-2 | few | TGTGCCAGCAGCTTATCTAGCCTACAAGAGACCCAGTACTTC | CASSLSSLQETQYF
TRBD1 | 12 | TRBJ1-1 | TRBV29-1 | - | TGCAGCGTTCTCCGGGACAGGCGGGAAGCTTTCTTT | CSVLRDRREAFF